This T cell receptor beta chain was profiled in a study of cytomegalovirus exposure and HLA in healthy donors. Study results and caveats: In vitro assays verified that three CMV-associated chains recognized CMV antigens specifically. Accounts indicate the classifier identified cytomegalovirus status with strong specificity and sensitivity. The investigators catalogued 150 or so TCR beta chains as cytomegalovirus-associated.

Trimming stripped 0 bases from V and 7 bases from J, with 12 bases between. CDR3 length: 15 residues. Germline CDR1 is MNHEY and CDR2 is SMNVEV (reference sequence). About this clone itself: Its cognate antigen is unknown.

Here immunoSEQ multiplex PCR was the method, and the copy in TCRdb shows in-frame clones only, minus some. The profile covers 100,000 to 130,000 clones, with 90% to 97% appearing a single time and about 0.7% taken by the ten largest. The sample taken for sequencing was PBMCs. The chain is built from TRBV27 and TRBJ1-4, with D perhaps TRBD1 (6 bases). The TCR was taken from a woman aged 18-29 years in good health and CMV-seronegative. CDR3 in amino acids: CASSLSRGGGEKLFF. The CDR3, as DNA: TGTGCCAGCAGTTTATCGCGAGGGGGTGGTGAAAAACTGTTTTTT.